The sequence of this T cell receptor beta chain was determined in a study of a mutant IDH1 vaccine in newly diagnosed glioma. Study-level background: Vaccination started 4-6 weeks after radiotherapy alone, or with temozolomide cycles.

The time point here: week 5, during vaccination. Vaccinated patients received 300 ug of mutant IDH1 20-mer peptide per dose, with topical imiquimod. TCRdb's copy holds only in-frame clones and misses some; the assay was immunoSEQ multiplex PCR. The table lists 70,000 to 90,000 clones, roughly 90% of them singletons, with just over 0.55% in the top ten. Germline V gives CDR1 MNHNS, CDR2 SASEGT. V lost 1 base and J lost 4; bases outside the gene matches: 16. The CDR3 totals 19 residues. About this clone: The target antigen is unknown.

The TCR sequence derives from a woman between 45 and 60 years old with glioma. V is TRBV6-1 and J is TRBJ2-3, with TRBD1 identical over 8 bases. The sample was PBMCs, taken from a glioma patient whose treatment included an IDH1 peptide vaccine. DNA of the CDR3: TGTGCCAGCAGTGAAGTCCAGGGGTGGACAGGGTCCGTGGCAGATACGCAGTATTTT. This encodes CASSEVQGWTGSVADTQYF.